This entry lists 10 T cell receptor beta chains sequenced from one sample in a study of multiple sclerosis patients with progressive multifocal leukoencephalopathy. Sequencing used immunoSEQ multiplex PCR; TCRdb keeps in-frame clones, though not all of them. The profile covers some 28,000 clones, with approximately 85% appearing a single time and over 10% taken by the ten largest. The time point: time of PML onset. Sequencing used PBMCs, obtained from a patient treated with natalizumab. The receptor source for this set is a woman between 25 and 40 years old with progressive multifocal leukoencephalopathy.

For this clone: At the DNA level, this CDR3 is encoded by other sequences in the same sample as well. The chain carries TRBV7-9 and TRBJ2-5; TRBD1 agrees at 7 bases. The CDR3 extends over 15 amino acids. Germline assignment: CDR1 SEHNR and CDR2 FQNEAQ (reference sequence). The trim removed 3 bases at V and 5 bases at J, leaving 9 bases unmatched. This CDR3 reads CASSLAQGRFETQYF. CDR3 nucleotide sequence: TGTGCCAGCAGCTTGGCACAGGGGCGTTTCGAGACCCAGTACTTC.

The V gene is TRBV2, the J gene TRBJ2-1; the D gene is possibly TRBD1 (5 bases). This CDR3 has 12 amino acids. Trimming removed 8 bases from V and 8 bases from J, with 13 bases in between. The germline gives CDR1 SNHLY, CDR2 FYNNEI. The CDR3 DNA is TGTGCCAGCGGGGCTGCCGGGCATGAGCAGTTCTTC. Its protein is CASGAAGHEQFF.

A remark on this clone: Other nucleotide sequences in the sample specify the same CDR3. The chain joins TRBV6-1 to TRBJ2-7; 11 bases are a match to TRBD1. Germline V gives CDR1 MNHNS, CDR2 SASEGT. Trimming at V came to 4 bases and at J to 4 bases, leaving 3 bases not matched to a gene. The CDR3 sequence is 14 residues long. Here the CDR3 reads CASSVGDRGYEQYF. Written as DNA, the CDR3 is TGTGCCAGCAGTGTCGGGGACAGGGGGTACGAGCAGTACTTC.

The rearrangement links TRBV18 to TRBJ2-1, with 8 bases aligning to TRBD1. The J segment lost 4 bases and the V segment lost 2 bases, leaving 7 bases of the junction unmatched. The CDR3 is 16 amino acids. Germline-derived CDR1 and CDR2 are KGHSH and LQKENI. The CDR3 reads CASSPILGQDYNEQFF. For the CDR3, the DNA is TGTGCCAGCTCACCAATCCTGGGACAGGATTACAATGAGCAGTTCTTC. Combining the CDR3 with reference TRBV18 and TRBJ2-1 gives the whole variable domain NAGVMQNPRHLVRRRGQEARLRCSPMKGHSHVYWYRQLPEEGLKFMVYLQKENIIDESGMPKERFSAEFPKEGPSILRIQQVVRGDSAAYFCASSPILGQDYNEQFFGPGTRLTVL.

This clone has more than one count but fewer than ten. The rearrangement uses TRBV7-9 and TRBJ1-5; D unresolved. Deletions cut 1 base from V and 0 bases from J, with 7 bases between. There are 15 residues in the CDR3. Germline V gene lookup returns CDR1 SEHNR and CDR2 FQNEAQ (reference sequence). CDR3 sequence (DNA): TGTGCCAGCAGCTTAGACGGCCATAGCAATCAGCCCCAGCATTTT. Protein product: CASSLDGHSNQPQHF. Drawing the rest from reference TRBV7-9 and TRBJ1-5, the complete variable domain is DTGVSQNPRHKITKRGQNVTFRCDPISEHNRLYWYRQTLGQGPEFLTYFQNEAQLEKSRLLSDRFSAERPKGSFSTLEIQRTEQGDSAMYLCASSLDGHSNQPQHFGDGTRLSIL.

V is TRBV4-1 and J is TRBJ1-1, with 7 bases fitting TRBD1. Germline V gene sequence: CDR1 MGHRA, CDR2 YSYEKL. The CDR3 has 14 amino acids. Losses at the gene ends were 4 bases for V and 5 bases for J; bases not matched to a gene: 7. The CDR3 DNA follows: TGCGCCAGCAGCCTACCCAACAGGGGAACTGAAGCTTTCTTT. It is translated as CASSLPNRGTEAFF.

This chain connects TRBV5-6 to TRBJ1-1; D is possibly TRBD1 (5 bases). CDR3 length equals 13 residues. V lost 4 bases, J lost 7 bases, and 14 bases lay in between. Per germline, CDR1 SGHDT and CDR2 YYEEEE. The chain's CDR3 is CASSPLPGGEAFF. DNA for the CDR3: TGTGCCAGCAGCCCACTGCCCGGGGGTGAAGCTTTCTTT.

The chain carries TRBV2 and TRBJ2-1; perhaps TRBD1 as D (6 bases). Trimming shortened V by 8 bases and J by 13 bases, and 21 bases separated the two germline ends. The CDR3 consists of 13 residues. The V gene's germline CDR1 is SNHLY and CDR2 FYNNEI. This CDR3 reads CASLLDRTDGQFF. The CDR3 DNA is TGTGCCAGCCTACTTGACAGGACGGACGGACAGTTCTTC.

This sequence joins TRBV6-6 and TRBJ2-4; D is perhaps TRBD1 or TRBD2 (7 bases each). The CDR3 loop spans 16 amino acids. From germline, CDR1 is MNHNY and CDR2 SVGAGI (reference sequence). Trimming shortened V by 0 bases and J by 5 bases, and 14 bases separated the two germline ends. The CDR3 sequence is CASSYSGGTVENIQYF. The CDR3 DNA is TGTGCCAGCAGTTACTCGGGGGGGACAGTCGAAAACATTCAGTACTTC.

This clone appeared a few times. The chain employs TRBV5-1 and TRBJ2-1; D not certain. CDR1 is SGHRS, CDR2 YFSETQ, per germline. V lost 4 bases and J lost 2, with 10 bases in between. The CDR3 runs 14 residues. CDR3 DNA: TGCGCCAGCAGCCCTGAGCCGGCCTACAATGAGCAGTTCTTC. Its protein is CASSPEPAYNEQFF.